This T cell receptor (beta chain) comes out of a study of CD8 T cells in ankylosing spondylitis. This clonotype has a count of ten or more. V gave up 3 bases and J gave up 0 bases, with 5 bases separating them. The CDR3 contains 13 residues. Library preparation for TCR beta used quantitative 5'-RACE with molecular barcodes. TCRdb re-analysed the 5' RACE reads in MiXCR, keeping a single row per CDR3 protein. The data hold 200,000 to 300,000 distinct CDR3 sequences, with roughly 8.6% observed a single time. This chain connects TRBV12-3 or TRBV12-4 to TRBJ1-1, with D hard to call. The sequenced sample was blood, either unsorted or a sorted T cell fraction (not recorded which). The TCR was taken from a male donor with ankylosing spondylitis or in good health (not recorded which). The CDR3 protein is CASSLSMNTEAFF. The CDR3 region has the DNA TGTGCCAGCAGTTTGTCCATGAACACTGAAGCTTTCTTT.